One and the same sample provided the 20 T cell receptor beta chains below, sequenced in a study of cytomegalovirus exposure and HLA in healthy donors. PCR involved 60 Vbeta and 13 Jbeta primers. Assay: immunoSEQ multiplex PCR; the TCRdb copy retains only in-frame clones and omits some. Found here are 75,000 to 95,000 clones, about 80% of them singletons; the top ten hold around 3.4%. The specimen sequenced was PBMCs. Source of these receptors: a man aged 50-59 years in good health and CMV-seronegative.

The gene calls are TRBV27 and TRBJ1-5; 9 nucleotides line up with TRBD1. Per germline, CDR1 MNHEY and CDR2 SMNVEV (reference sequence). The junction had 11 bases not matched to a gene; V was cut back by 2 bases and J by 0 bases. This CDR3 has 19 residues. The CDR3 sequence: CASSLREGDRAYSNQPQHF. CDR3 nucleotides: TGTGCCAGCAGTTTAAGGGAGGGGGACAGGGCCTATAGCAATCAGCCCCAGCATTTT.

The V call is TRBV10-3, the J call TRBJ1-1, with D uncertain. The V end was cut by 6 bases, the J end by 4 bases, with 15 bases between. The CDR3 has 14 amino acids. CDR1 is ENHRY and CDR2 is SYGVKD in the germline V gene. CDR3 coding DNA: TGTGCCATCAGGCCGAATCCGGCGGGCACTGAAGCTTTCTTT. Translated, it gives CAIRPNPAGTEAFF.

The V gene is TRBV1, the J gene TRBJ2-7; TRBD1, as called in the table, went unchecked against the DNA. TRBV1 is assigned pseudogene status. This CDR3 comprises 16 residues. The CDR3 loop reads CTSSQDRQGETYEQYF. Here the CDR3 DNA reads TGCACCAGCAGCCAAGACCGACAGGGGGAGACCTACGAGCAGTACTTC.

The chain has TRBV13 and TRBJ2-3, with 7 bases that match TRBD2. The germline gives CDR1 PRHDT, CDR2 FYEKMQ (reference sequence). The CDR3 consists of 13 residues. The V segment lost 5 bases and the J segment 6 bases; nucleotides outside the gene matches: 5. CDR3 protein: CASSQPAGDTQYF. CDR3 bases: TGTGCCAGCAGCCAGCCAGCGGGGGATACGCAGTATTTT.

The V and J genes are TRBV5-1 and TRBJ1-2; D unresolved. V was trimmed by 4 bases and J by 6 bases, leaving 13 bases between them. This CDR3 has 13 amino acids. Germline V gene data show CDR1 as SGHRS and CDR2 as YFSETQ. CDR3 nucleotides: TGCGCCAGCAGCCCCCATGGGGAGGATGGCTACACCTTC. Translation: CASSPHGEDGYTF.

V gene TRBV2 combines with J gene TRBJ2-1, with TRBD1 matching over 8 bases. Germline CDR1 reads SNHLY; CDR2 reads FYNNEI. Unmatched junction bases numbered 7, after V lost 3 bases and J lost 6 bases. This CDR3 has 15 amino acids. CDR3 in amino acids: CASSEQGAMINEQFF. The DNA of the CDR3 is TGTGCCAGCAGTGAGCAGGGGGCCATGATCAATGAGCAGTTCTTC. The full variable domain, rest sourced from reference TRBV2 and TRBJ2-1, is EPEVTQTPSHQVTQMGQEVILRCVPISNHLYFYWYRQILGQKVEFLVSFYNNEISEKSEIFDDQFSVERPDGSNFTLKIRSTKLEDSAMYFCASSEQGAMINEQFFGPGTRLTVL.

This chain links TRBV9 with TRBJ2-5; 11 positions match TRBD2. The DNA end favors TRBJ2-7, so the J call may be wrong. The length of the CDR3 is 18 residues. Germline V gene data show CDR1 as SGDLS and CDR2 as YYNGEE. The CDR3 is CASSVGASGGSLSNEQYF. CDR3 nucleotide sequence: TGTGCCAGCAGCGTAGGCGCTAGCGGGGGGTCTCTGTCTAACGAGCAGTACTTC.

The rearrangement uses TRBV19 and TRBJ2-1; D is possibly TRBD1 (5 bases). The germline V gene has CDR1 LNHDA and CDR2 SQIVND (reference sequence). There are 15 residues in the CDR3. V was trimmed by 6 bases and J by 1 base, leaving 13 bases between them. The CDR3 region has the DNA TGTGCCAGTAGGCCGACAGCCCTTTCCTACAATGAGCAGTTCTTC. Translating it yields CASRPTALSYNEQFF. Filled out from reference TRBV19 and TRBJ2-1, the complete variable domain reads DGGITQSPKYLFRKEGQNVTLSCEQNLNHDAMYWYRQDPGQGLRLIYYSQIVNDFQKGDIAEGYSVSREKKESFPLTVTSAQKNPTAFYLCASRPTALSYNEQFFGPGTRLTVL.

This rearrangement joins TRBV7-2 to TRBJ2-3; no clear D gene. Germline V CDR1 and CDR2: SGHTA, FQGNSA. Trimming removed 2 bases at V and 3 bases at J, with 6 bases between. The CDR3 is made up of 13 amino acids. CDR3 in amino acids: CASSLFETDTQYF. The CDR3 bases are TGTGCCAGCAGCTTATTCGAGACAGATACGCAGTATTTT.

The V and J genes are TRBV12-2 and TRBJ1-1; TRBD1 is the table's D call and was not checked against the DNA. TRBV12-2 represents a pseudogene. The CDR3 is 13 amino acids. CDR3 in amino acids: CASPYPMGAGAFF. The DNA for the CDR3 is TGTGCAAGTCCCTACCCAATGGGGGCGGGAGCTTTCTTT.

The chain uses TRBV7-3 and TRBJ1-1; 7 bases fit TRBD1. CDR1 is SGHTA, CDR2 FQGTGA, per germline. This CDR3 has 14 residues. After removal of 3 bases from V and 3 bases from J, the junction contained 4 bases not matched to a gene. The CDR3 sequence: CASSFGQGDTEAFF. The DNA of the CDR3 is TGTGCCAGCAGCTTTGGGCAGGGGGACACTGAAGCTTTCTTT. Full variable domain (missing parts from reference TRBV7-3 and TRBJ1-1): GAGVSQTPSNKVTEKGKYVELRCDPISGHTALYWYRQSLGQGPEFLIYFQGTGAADDSGLPNDRFFAVRPEGSVSTLKIQRTERGDSAVYLCASSFGQGDTEAFFGQGTRLTVV.

The genes are TRBV29-1 and TRBJ2-1; no reliable D call. The CDR3 has 13 amino acids. Trimming stripped 4 bases from V and 0 bases from J, with 7 bases between. The germline V gene has CDR1 SQVTM and CDR2 ANQGSEA. The CDR3 reads CSVVLFSYNEQFF. CDR3 sequence (DNA): TGCAGCGTTGTACTGTTCTCCTACAATGAGCAGTTCTTC.

This chain uses TRBV28 with TRBJ1-5, with D possibly TRBD1 on 6 matching bases. Trimming took off 3 bases at V and 9 bases at J, with 15 bases between the two ends. CDR1 and CDR2 from the germline V gene are MDHEN and SYDVKM. The CDR3 runs 14 residues. CDR3 sequence: CASSFNRVVGPQHF. The DNA of the CDR3 is TGTGCCAGCAGTTTCAACAGGGTGGTGGGGCCCCAGCATTTT.

Many counts were recorded for this clone. The chain carries TRBV10-3 and TRBJ2-2, with 10 bases lining up with TRBD1. The CDR3 extends over 14 amino acids. Germline V gene lookup returns CDR1 ENHRY and CDR2 SYGVKD. Trimming at V came to 10 bases and at J to 7 bases, leaving 9 bases not matched to a gene. The CDR3 protein is CATSGTGVDGELFF. CDR3 bases: TGTGCCACCTCAGGGACAGGGGTGGACGGGGAGCTGTTTTTT.

The chain is built from TRBV18 and TRBJ1-1; D is perhaps TRBD1 (5 bases). V gave up 3 bases and J gave up 4 bases, with 15 bases separating them. The germline gives CDR1 KGHSH, CDR2 LQKENI. The CDR3 totals 15 residues. The CDR3 sequence: CASSPQENRFTEAFF. The CDR3 nucleotides are TGTGCCAGCTCACCGCAAGAGAACAGGTTCACTGAAGCTTTCTTT.

V and J are TRBV5-4 and TRBJ1-6, with 9 bases aligning to TRBD1. The V and J ends lost 4 bases and 8 bases, in that order; junction bases with no gene match: 7. Germline V gene sequence: CDR1 SGHNT, CDR2 YYREEE (reference sequence). CDR3 length: 15 amino acids. This chain's CDR3 is CASSAPGQGHSPLHF. CDR3 nucleotides: TGTGCCAGCAGCGCTCCGGGACAGGGTCATTCACCCCTCCACTTT.

This chain uses TRBV6-5 with TRBJ2-2, with 7 bases matching TRBD1. V lost 6 bases and J lost 6; bases outside the gene matches: 7. This CDR3 comprises 14 residues. Germline values: CDR1 MNHEY, CDR2 SVGAGI. CDR3 sequence: CASSANRGSGELFF. DNA of the CDR3: TGTGCCAGCAGCGCGAACAGGGGTTCCGGGGAGCTGTTTTTT.

For the CDR3, the DNA is TGCGCCAGCAGCTTGGGGGACAGGAATGGCGGGGAGCTGTTTTTT. Translated, it gives CASSLGDRNGGELFF. The chain combines TRBV5-1 with TRBJ2-2; TRBD1 matches at 8 bases. Per the germline V gene, CDR1 is SGHRS and CDR2 is YFSETQ. V was clipped by 0 bases and J by 7 bases; unmatched bases: 5. The CDR3 length is 15 residues.

The chain combines TRBV15 with TRBJ2-7, with D maybe TRBD1 (6 bases). CDR3 length equals 13 residues. The germline gives CDR1 LNHNV, CDR2 YYDKDF (reference sequence). V gave up 1 base and J gave up 6 bases, with 10 bases separating them. The CDR3 nucleotides read TGTGCCACCAGCAGAGCTACAGGGACCGAGCAGTACTTC. It specifies CATSRATGTEQYF.

The rearrangement uses TRBV5-4 and TRBJ2-1; the match to TRBD2 covers 10 bases. Losses at the gene ends were 2 bases for V and 6 bases for J; bases not matched to a gene: 8. Germline CDR1 reads SGHNT; CDR2 reads YYREEE (reference sequence). The CDR3 is 16 residues long. CDR3 region: CASSFLLLAGTNEQFF. As DNA, the CDR3 is TGTGCCAGCAGCTTTCTTCTACTAGCGGGGACCAATGAGCAGTTCTTC.